Each of the 27 T cell receptor beta chains below was sequenced from the same sample in a study of shared T cell receptors in the human thymus. Some clones are missing from TCRdb's copy, which holds only in-frame ones; the method was immunoSEQ multiplex PCR. Of hundreds of thousands of clones listed, roughly 90% are singletons. This sample was also put to use in a study of human thymus T cells.

The specimen was thymocytes. These TCRs come from a boy younger than two with a congenital heart defect.

The chain carries TRBV5-1 and TRBJ2-7, with 14 nucleotides matching TRBD2. Per germline, CDR1 SGHRS and CDR2 YFSETQ. The CDR3 length is 18 residues. V was pared by 0 bases and J by 3 bases, with 8 bases of the junction left unmatched. The CDR3 coding sequence is TGCGCCAGCAGCTTGGTGGGGACTAGCGGGAGCGATAACTACGAGCAGTACTTC. This encodes CASSLVGTSGSDNYEQYF.

The chain has TRBV15 and TRBJ1-3, with D possibly matching TRBD1 (6 bases). This CDR3 has 15 amino acids. Trimming removed 0 bases at V and 8 bases at J, with 14 bases between. Per germline, CDR1 LNHNV and CDR2 YYDKDF (reference sequence). The CDR3 loop reads CATSRETGEGDTIYF. For the CDR3, the DNA is TGTGCCACCAGCAGAGAGACAGGCGAAGGGGACACCATATATTTT.

The gene calls are TRBV4-3 and TRBJ2-3, with a weak D call TRBD1 (5 bases). The CDR3 length is 18 residues. V was clipped by 0 bases and J by 6 bases, with 22 bases between them. CDR1 is LGHNA, CDR2 YSLEER, per germline. CDR3 sequence (DNA): TGCGCCAGCAGCCAAGATAACTTGGTGGGAAGGGGCAGGGATACGCAGTATTTT. The encoded protein is CASSQDNLVGRGRDTQYF.

This chain joins TRBV7-9 and TRBJ2-1, with TRBD2 matching 7 bases. The CDR3 runs 14 residues. CDR1 and CDR2 (germline): SEHNR, FQNEAQ (reference sequence). J lost 5 bases, V lost 11 bases, and 12 bases had no gene match. CDR3 protein: CASRGLADNNEQFF. In DNA form, the CDR3 reads TGTGCCTCACGAGGTCTAGCGGACAACAATGAGCAGTTCTTC.

The genes are TRBV21-1 and TRBJ1-2; the D call TRBD1 from the table was never checked on the DNA. TRBV21-1 is classified as a pseudogene. This CDR3 is 11 amino acids long. For the CDR3, the DNA is TGTGCCACTTTGACAGGGGAAGGCTACACCTTC. Encoded protein: CATLTGEGYTF.

The chain employs TRBV9 and TRBJ2-2; a weak D match, TRBD2 (7 bases). This CDR3 spans 17 amino acids. CDR1 is SGDLS, CDR2 YYNGEE, per germline. With 0 bases removed from V and 2 bases from J, the gap between germline ends came to 14 bases. The CDR3 spells CASSVGVGGPNTGELFF. The CDR3 nucleotides read TGTGCCAGCAGCGTAGGGGTCGGGGGGCCTAACACCGGGGAGCTGTTTTTT.

The chain joins TRBV4-1 to TRBJ2-7; TRBD2 agrees at 11 bases. The V segment lost 0 bases and the J segment 1 base; nucleotides outside the gene matches: 11. CDR1 and CDR2 (germline): MGHRA, YSYEKL. The CDR3 runs to 19 residues. CDR3 sequence reads: CASSQDSLAGGSSSYEQYF. The CDR3 DNA sequence: TGCGCCAGCAGCCAAGATAGTTTAGCGGGAGGGTCTAGTTCCTACGAGCAGTACTTC.

The V call is TRBV27, the J call TRBJ2-7, with 8 bases that match TRBD2. This CDR3 has 15 amino acids. The trim removed 5 bases at V and 0 bases at J, leaving 6 bases unmatched. Germline CDR1 MNHEY, CDR2 SMNVEV (reference sequence). The CDR3 nucleotides read TGTGCCAGCAGTCCCGGACTAGCTCCCTCCTACGAGCAGTACTTC. It specifies CASSPGLAPSYEQYF.

The chain carries TRBV7-6 and TRBJ2-1, with 11 nucleotides matching TRBD2. The germline gives CDR1 SGHVS, CDR2 FNYEAQ. The J segment lost 14 bases and the V segment lost 1 base, leaving 7 bases of the junction unmatched. The CDR3 extends over 14 amino acids. CDR3 sequence: CASSLGSSGRMEFF. The CDR3 bases are TGTGCCAGCAGCTTAGGTTCTAGCGGGAGGATGGAGTTCTTC.

J is TRBJ2-1 and V is TRBV27; 10 nucleotides match TRBD2. The germline V gene has CDR1 MNHEY and CDR2 SMNVEV (reference sequence). With V trimmed by 6 bases and J by 4 bases, 6 bases remained unmatched. The CDR3 has 15 residues. The CDR3 sequence is CASSPSGLAYNEQFF. CDR3 DNA sequence: TGTGCCAGCAGCCCTTCGGGACTAGCGTACAATGAGCAGTTCTTC.

The chain couples TRBV7-7 to TRBJ2-1; 7 bases agree with TRBD1. Germline V gene lookup returns CDR1 SSHAT and CDR2 FNYEAQ (reference sequence). V dropped 5 bases and J dropped 9; count of bases not matched to a gene: 13. The CDR3 has 15 residues. CDR3 in amino acids: CASSLTVQGIGEQFF. The CDR3 nucleotides read TGTGCCAGCAGCCTAACCGTACAGGGGATCGGTGAGCAGTTCTTC.

The gene calls are TRBV29-1 and TRBJ2-6, with D perhaps matching TRBD2 (6 bases). V was clipped by 0 bases and J by 1 base, with 13 bases between them. CDR1 SQVTM and CDR2 ANQGSEA come from the germline V gene. The CDR3 has 17 amino acids. Here the CDR3 DNA reads TGCAGCGTTGAAGAGCAGTCTCGGGAGTCTGGGGCCAACGTCCTGACTTTC. Residues: CSVEEQSRESGANVLTF.

J is TRBJ2-3 and V is TRBV4-3, with 8 bases matching TRBD2. CDR1 LGHNA and CDR2 YSLEER come from the germline V gene. This CDR3 has 13 residues. The trim removed 4 bases at V and 6 bases at J, leaving 3 bases unmatched. CDR3 sequence reads: CASSRSGTDTQYF. The DNA of the CDR3 is TGCGCCAGCAGCCGTAGCGGGACGGATACGCAGTATTTT.

This clone was seen only once. This rearrangement joins TRBV4-1 to TRBJ1-1; 8 nucleotides agree with TRBD1. The CDR3 length is 18 residues. CDR1 is MGHRA and CDR2 is YSYEKL in the germline V gene. Trimming took 0 bases from V and 1 from J; bases not matched to a gene: 10. The CDR3 DNA is TGCGCCAGCAGCCAAGATCAGGGACAGGTCTTATGGAACACTGAAGCTTTCTTT. This sequence encodes CASSQDQGQVLWNTEAFF.

The rearrangement uses TRBV9 and TRBJ2-3, with D perhaps TRBD2 (6 bases). Germline CDR1 SGDLS, CDR2 YYNGEE. Trimming took 0 bases from V and 1 from J, leaving 9 bases between them. The CDR3 loop spans 15 amino acids. CDR3 amino acids: CASSVVPSGTDTQYF. CDR3 DNA: TGTGCCAGCAGCGTAGTTCCTAGCGGCACAGATACGCAGTATTTT.

V gene TRBV18 combines with J gene TRBJ1-2; 9 nucleotides align to TRBD1. This CDR3 region has 13 residues. Trimming took 4 bases from V and 6 from J; bases not matched to a gene: 3. Germline V lookup: CDR1 KGHSH, CDR2 LQKENI. The chain's CDR3 is CASSHGTGNGYTF. The CDR3 DNA follows: TGTGCCAGCTCACATGGGACAGGGAATGGCTACACCTTC.

This clone was found a few times. The rearrangement joins TRBV5-1 to TRBJ2-7; TRBD2 matches at 7 bases. The CDR3 is made up of 14 amino acids. With V trimmed by 2 bases and J by 2 bases, 4 bases remained unmatched. The germline gives CDR1 SGHRS, CDR2 YFSETQ. The CDR3 protein is CASSLGGGTYEQYF. As DNA, the CDR3 is TGCGCCAGCAGCTTAGGCGGGGGAACCTACGAGCAGTACTTC.

This clone has more than one count but fewer than ten. The J gene is TRBJ2-7, the V gene TRBV5-1; 9 nucleotides match TRBD1. This CDR3 has 15 residues. The germline V gene has CDR1 SGHRS and CDR2 YFSETQ. V shed 4 bases, J shed 3 bases, and the junction held 8 bases outside the gene matches. The CDR3 nucleotides are TGCGCCAGCAGCGACGGGACAGGGTGGGACTACGAGCAGTACTTC. Its protein is CASSDGTGWDYEQYF.

V usage is TRBV2 and J usage is TRBJ2-3; 13 bases match TRBD2. The germline V gene has CDR1 SNHLY and CDR2 FYNNEI. The CDR3 runs to 19 residues. After removal of 7 bases from V and 2 bases from J, the junction contained 15 bases not matched to a gene. The CDR3 reads CASIRLPRLAGGVTDTQYF. CDR3 in DNA: TGTGCCAGCATCCGCCTGCCTCGACTAGCGGGAGGAGTCACAGATACGCAGTATTTT.

The genes are TRBV5-6 and TRBJ2-7; 13 bases line up with TRBD2. Germline-derived CDR1 and CDR2 are SGHDT and YYEEEE. The CDR3 sequence is 18 residues long. Losses at the gene ends were 2 bases for V and 2 bases for J; bases not matched to a gene: 10. The CDR3 DNA follows: TGTGCCAGCAGCTTCCCGGGACTAGCGGGAACCGCGGCCTACGAGCAGTACTTC. This gives the protein CASSFPGLAGTAAYEQYF.

This clone was seen only once. This sequence joins TRBV6-1 and TRBJ2-5; D may be TRBD1 (6 bases). There are 15 residues in the CDR3. Trimming took off 3 bases at V and 5 bases at J, with 16 bases between the two ends. Per germline, CDR1 MNHNS and CDR2 SASEGT. In DNA form, the CDR3 reads TGTGCCAGCAGTGATCAACAGGGAGAGGGGGAGACCCAGTACTTC. Encoded protein: CASSDQQGEGETQYF.

J is TRBJ2-5 and V is TRBV18, with 7 bases fitting TRBD2. The CDR3 is 17 amino acids. Germline CDR1 KGHSH, CDR2 LQKENI. J was trimmed by 6 bases and V by 7 bases; bases with no gene match: 20. In DNA, the CDR3 is TGTGCCAGCTTCACCGGGAGTCAACGGGAGGCCGTAAAGACCCAGTACTTC. This sequence encodes CASFTGSQREAVKTQYF.

This chain joins TRBV28 and TRBJ1-2; D might be TRBD1 (6 bases). The CDR3 runs 15 residues. Deletions cut 3 bases from V and 5 bases from J, with 16 bases between. CDR1 MDHEN and CDR2 SYDVKM come from the germline V gene. CDR3 amino acids: CASSLGAARAYGYTF. In DNA, the CDR3 is TGTGCCAGCAGTTTGGGGGCCGCCAGGGCGTATGGCTACACCTTC.

This clone has just one count. CDR3 sequence reads: CASPTGGRGGEQFF. For the CDR3, the DNA is TGTGCCAGCCCGACGGGCGGGAGGGGGGGTGAGCAGTTCTTC. The genes are TRBV2 and TRBJ2-1; 9 bases fit TRBD2. Germline trimming cut 8 bases from V and 9 bases from J; bases unmatched to any gene: 11. There are 14 residues in the CDR3. Germline CDR1 is SNHLY and CDR2 is FYNNEI.

The chain employs TRBV19 and TRBJ1-1; no clear D. The CDR3 contains 14 residues. Trimming shortened V by 7 bases and J by 1 base, and 13 bases separated the two germline ends. Germline lookup yields CDR1 LNHDA and CDR2 SQIVND (reference sequence). In DNA, the CDR3 is TGTGCCAGTAAATCCGACACCTGGAACACTGAAGCTTTCTTT. Protein product: CASKSDTWNTEAFF. Drawing the rest from reference TRBV19 and TRBJ1-1, the complete variable domain is DGGITQSPKYLFRKEGQNVTLSCEQNLNHDAMYWYRQDPGQGLRLIYYSQIVNDFQKGDIAEGYSVSREKKESFPLTVTSAQKNPTAFYLCASKSDTWNTEAFFGQGTRLTVV.

The chain has TRBV10-1 and TRBJ2-5; TRBD2 matches 10 bases. The CDR3 spans 16 residues. With V trimmed by 1 base and J by 8 bases, 10 bases remained unmatched. The germline CDR1 and CDR2 sequences are WNHNN and SYGVQD (reference sequence). The CDR3 nucleotides are TGCGCCAGCAGTGAGTACAGCGGGAGGGAGATGAAAACCCAGTACTTC. Translating gives CASSEYSGREMKTQYF.

V is TRBV6-6 and J is TRBJ1-5, with unresolved D. Germline lookup yields CDR1 MNHNY and CDR2 SVGAGI (reference sequence). The V end was cut by 2 bases, the J end by 7 bases, with 18 bases between. This CDR3 is built from 16 residues. CDR3 residues: CASSYPPHGRGQPQHF. CDR3 nucleotides: TGTGCCAGCAGTTACCCCCCCCATGGCAGAGGCCAGCCCCAGCATTTT.